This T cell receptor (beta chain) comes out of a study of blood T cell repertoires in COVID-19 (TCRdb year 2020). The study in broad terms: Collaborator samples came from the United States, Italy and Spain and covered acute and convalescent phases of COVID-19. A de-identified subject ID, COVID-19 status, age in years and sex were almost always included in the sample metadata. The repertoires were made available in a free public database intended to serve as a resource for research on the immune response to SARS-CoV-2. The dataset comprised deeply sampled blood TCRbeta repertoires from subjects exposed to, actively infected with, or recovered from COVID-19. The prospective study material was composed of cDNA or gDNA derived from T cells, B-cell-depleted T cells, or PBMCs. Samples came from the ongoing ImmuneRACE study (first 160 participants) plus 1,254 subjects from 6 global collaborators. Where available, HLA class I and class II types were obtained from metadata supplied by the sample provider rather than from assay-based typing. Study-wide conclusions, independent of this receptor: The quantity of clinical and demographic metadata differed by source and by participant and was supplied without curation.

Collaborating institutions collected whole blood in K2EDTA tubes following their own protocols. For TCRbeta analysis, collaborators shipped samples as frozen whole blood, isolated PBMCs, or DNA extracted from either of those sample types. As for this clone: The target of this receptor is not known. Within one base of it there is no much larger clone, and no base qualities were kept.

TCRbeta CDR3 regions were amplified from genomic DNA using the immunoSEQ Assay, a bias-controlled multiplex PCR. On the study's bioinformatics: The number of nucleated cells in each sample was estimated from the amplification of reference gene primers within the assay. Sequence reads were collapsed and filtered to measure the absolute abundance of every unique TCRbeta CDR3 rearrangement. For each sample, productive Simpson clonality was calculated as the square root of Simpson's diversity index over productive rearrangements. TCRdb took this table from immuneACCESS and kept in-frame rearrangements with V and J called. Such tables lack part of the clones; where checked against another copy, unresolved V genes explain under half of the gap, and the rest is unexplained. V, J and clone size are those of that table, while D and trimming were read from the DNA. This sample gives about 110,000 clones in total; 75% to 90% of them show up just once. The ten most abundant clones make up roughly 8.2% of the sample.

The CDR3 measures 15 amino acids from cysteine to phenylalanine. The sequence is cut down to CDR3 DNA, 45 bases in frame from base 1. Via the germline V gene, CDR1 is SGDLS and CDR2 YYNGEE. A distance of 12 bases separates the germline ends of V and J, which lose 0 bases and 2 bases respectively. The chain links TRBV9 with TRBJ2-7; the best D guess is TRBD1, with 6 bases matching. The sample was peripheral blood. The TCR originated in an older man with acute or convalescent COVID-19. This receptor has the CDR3 CASSVDPGQTYEQYF. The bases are TGTGCCAGCAGCGTAGACCCTGGACAGACCTACGAGCAGTACTTC.